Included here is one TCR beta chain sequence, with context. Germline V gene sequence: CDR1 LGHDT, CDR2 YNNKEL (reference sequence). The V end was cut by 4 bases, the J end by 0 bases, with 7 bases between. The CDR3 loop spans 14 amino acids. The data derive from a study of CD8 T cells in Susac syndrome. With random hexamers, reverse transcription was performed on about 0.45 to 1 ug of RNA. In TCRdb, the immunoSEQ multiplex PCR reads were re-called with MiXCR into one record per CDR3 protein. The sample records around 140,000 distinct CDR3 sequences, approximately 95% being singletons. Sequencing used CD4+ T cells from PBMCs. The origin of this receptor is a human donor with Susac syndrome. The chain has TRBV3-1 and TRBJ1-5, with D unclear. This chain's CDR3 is CASSPVYSNQPQHF. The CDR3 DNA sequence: TGTGCCAGCAGCCCCGTTTATAGCAATCAGCCCCAGCATTTT.